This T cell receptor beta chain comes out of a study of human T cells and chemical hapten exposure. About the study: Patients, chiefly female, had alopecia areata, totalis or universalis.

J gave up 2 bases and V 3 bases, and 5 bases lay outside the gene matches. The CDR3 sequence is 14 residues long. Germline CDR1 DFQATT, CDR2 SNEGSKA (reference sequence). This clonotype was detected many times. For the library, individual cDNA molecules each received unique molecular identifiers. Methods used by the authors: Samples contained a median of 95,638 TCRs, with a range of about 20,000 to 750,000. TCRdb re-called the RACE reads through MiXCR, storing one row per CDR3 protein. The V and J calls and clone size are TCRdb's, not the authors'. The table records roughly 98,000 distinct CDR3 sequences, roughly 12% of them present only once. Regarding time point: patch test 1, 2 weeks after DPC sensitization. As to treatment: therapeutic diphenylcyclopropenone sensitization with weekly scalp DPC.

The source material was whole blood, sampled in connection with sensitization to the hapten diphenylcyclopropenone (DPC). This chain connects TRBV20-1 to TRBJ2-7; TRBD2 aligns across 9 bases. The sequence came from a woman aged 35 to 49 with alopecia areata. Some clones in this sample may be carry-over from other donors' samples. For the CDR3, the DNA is TGCAGTGCTAGTACCCTAGCGGGGCCCTACGAGCAGTACTTC. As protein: CSASTLAGPYEQYF.